This T cell receptor beta chain was profiled in a study of beta chain features in type 1 diabetes. Study outcomes and limitations: Moderately but significantly shorter TCRB CDR3s were found in Type 1 diabetes patients in all four CD4+ subsets. Insertion counts at VDJ junctions were lower in type 1 diabetes patients, who also showed more deletions there. Any PCR bias toward short templates would affect both groups alike.

Expressed TCRB transcripts were sequenced after all isolated RNA was converted to cDNA. Libraries were prepared by immunoSEQ multiplex PCR; TCRdb keeps only in-frame clonotypes and omits some of them. The sample lists about 650,000 clones, approximately 13% seen once, with more than 0.1% in the top ten. The CDR3 is made up of 16 amino acids. The germline V gene encodes CDR1 SGHRS and CDR2 YFSETQ. V was pared by 0 bases and J by 5 bases, with 16 bases between. This clone was picked up a small number of times. Antigen: not known. CD4+ cells of the naive, central memory, regulatory and stem cell-like memory types were sorted via CD45RO/CCR7/CD25/CD127/CD95/CD27.

This receptor was obtained from a young man with type 1 diabetes. Input material: naive CD4+ T cells from blood. The rearrangement links TRBV5-1 to TRBJ2-3; a weak D match, TRBD1 (5 bases). This CDR3 is CASSLAARSQGDTQYF. DNA for the CDR3: TGCGCCAGCAGCTTGGCTGCCCGGAGCCAGGGAGATACGCAGTATTTT.